This paragraph covers one TCR beta chain sequence. Trimming stripped 2 bases from V and 6 bases from J, with 13 bases between. Germline CDR1 MNHEY, CDR2 SMNVEV (reference sequence). The CDR3 contains 15 residues. This record comes from a study of blood T cell repertoires in COVID-19. Individuals aged roughly 18 to 95 years were recruited from 24 US areas. Per the original methods: Amplification with reference gene primers provided the estimates of nucleated cell counts. Libraries were prepared by immunoSEQ multiplex PCR; TCRdb keeps only in-frame clonotypes and omits some of them. V, J and clone size reflect that table, while D and trimming were determined from the DNA. The table records about 290,000 clones, around 86% of them present only once.

The J gene is TRBJ1-4, the V gene TRBV27; possibly TRBD1 for D (5 bases). Material: PBMCs or T cells enriched from blood (not recorded which). This clonotype was sampled from a woman in her thirties or forties who had recovered from COVID-19. The CDR3 DNA reads as TGTGCCAGCAGTTTAATAGCAGGGACTTATGAAAAACTGTTTTTT. This codes for CASSLIAGTYEKLFF.